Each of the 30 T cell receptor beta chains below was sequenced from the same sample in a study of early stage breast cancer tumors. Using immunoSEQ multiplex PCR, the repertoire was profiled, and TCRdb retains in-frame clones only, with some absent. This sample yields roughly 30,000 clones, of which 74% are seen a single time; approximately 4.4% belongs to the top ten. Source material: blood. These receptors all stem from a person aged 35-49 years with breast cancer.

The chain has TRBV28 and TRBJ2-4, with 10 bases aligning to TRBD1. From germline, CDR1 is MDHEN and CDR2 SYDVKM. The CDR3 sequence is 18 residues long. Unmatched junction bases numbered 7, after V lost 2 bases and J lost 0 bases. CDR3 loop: CASSLGTGVFLAKNIQYF. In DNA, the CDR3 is TGTGCCAGCAGTTTAGGGACAGGGGTTTTTTTAGCCAAAAACATTCAGTACTTC.

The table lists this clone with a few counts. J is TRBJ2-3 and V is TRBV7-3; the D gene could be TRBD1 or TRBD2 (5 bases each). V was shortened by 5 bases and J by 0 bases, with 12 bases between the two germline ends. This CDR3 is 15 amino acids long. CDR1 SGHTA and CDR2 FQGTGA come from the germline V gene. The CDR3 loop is CASSRDGLSTDTQYF. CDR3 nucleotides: TGTGCCAGCAGCCGGGACGGGCTTAGCACAGATACGCAGTATTTT.

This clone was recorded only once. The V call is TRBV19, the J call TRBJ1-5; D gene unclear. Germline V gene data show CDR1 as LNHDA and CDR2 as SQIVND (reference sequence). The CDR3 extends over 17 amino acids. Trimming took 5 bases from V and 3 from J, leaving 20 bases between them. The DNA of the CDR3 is TGTGCCAGTAGTCGCACTGCGTCAGGACTTTACAATCAGCCCCAGCATTTT. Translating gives CASSRTASGLYNQPQHF.

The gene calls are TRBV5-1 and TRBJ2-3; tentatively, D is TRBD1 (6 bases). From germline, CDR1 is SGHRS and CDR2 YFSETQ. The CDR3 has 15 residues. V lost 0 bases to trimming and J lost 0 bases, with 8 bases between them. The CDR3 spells CASSLVGASTDTQYF. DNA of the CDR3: TGCGCCAGCAGCTTGGTGGGGGCCAGCACAGATACGCAGTATTTT.

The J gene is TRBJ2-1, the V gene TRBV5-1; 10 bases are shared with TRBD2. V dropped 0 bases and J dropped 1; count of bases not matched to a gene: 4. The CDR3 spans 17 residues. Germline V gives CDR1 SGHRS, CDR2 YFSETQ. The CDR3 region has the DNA TGCGCCAGCAGCTTGGGTGCTAGCGGGAGATCCTACAATGAGCAGTTCTTC. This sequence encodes CASSLGASGRSYNEQFF.

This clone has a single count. CDR3 amino acids: CASSSGTSYGETQYF. The CDR3 DNA is TGTGCCAGCAGCTCGGGGACTAGTTATGGAGAGACCCAGTACTTC. The chain links TRBV11-3 to TRBJ2-5, with 8 bases identical to TRBD2. V lost 4 bases to trimming and J lost 4 bases; unmatched junction nucleotides: 8. CDR1 SGHNT and CDR2 YENEEA come from the germline V gene. The CDR3 sequence is 15 residues long. Full variable domain (remainder filled in from reference TRBV11-3 and TRBJ2-5): EAGVVQSPRYKIIEKKQPVAFWCNPISGHNTLYWYLQNLGQGPELLIRYENEEAVDDSQLPKDRFSAERLKGVDSTLKIQPAELGDSAVYLCASSSGTSYGETQYFGPGTRLLVL.

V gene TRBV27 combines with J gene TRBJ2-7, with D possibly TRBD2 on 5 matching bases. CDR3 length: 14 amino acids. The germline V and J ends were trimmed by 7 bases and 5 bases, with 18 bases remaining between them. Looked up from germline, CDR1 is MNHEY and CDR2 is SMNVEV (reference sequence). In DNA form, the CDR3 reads TGTGCCAGCACCAAAAACGGGAACCCCCACGAGCAGTACTTC. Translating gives CASTKNGNPHEQYF.

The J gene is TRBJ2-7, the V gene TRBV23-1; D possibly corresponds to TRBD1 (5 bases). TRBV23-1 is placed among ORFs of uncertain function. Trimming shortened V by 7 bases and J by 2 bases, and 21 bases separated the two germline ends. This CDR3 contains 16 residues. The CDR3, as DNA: TGCGCCAGCATTCTGAACCCCTGGGGCTTGGCCTACGAGCAGTACTTC. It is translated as CASILNPWGLAYEQYF.

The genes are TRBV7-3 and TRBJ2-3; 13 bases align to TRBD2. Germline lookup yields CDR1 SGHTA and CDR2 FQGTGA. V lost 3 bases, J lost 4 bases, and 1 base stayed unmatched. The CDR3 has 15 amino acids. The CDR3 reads CASSLTSGRPDTQYF. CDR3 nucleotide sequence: TGTGCCAGCAGCTTGACTAGCGGGAGGCCAGATACGCAGTATTTT.

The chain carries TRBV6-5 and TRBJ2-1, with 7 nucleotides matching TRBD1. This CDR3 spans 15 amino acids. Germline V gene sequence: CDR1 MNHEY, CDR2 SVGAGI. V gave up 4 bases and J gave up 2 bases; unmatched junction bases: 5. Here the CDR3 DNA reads TGTGCCAGCAGTTCCCCAGGGGGAACCTACAATGAGCAGTTCTTC. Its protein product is CASSSPGGTYNEQFF.

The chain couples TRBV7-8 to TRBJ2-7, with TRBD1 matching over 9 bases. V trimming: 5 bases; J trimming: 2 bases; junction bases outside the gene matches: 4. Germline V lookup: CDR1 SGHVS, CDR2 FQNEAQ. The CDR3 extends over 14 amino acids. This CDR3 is CASSPRTGAYEQYF. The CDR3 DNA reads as TGTGCCAGCAGCCCCCGGACAGGGGCCTACGAGCAGTACTTC.

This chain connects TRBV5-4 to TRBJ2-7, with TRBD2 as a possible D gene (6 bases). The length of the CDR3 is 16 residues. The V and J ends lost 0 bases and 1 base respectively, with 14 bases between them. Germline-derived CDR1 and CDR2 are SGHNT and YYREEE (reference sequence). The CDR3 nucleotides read TGTGCCAGCAGCTTGGGGGCTAGCGCGGGGTCCTACGAGCAGTACTTC. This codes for CASSLGASAGSYEQYF.

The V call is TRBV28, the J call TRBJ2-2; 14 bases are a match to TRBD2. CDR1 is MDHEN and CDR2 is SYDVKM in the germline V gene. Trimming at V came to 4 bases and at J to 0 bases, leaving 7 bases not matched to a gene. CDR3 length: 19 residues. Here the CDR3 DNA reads TGTGCCAGCAGTTCCTCCCGGACTAGCGGGGGGCCGAACACCGGGGAGCTGTTTTTT. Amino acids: CASSSSRTSGGPNTGELFF.

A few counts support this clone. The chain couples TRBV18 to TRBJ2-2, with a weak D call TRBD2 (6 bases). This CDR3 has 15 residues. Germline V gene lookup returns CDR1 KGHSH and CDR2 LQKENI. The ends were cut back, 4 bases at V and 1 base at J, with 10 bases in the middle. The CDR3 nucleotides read TGTGCCAGCTCACAACTAGCACAGAACACCGGGGAGCTGTTTTTT. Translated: CASSQLAQNTGELFF.

CDR3 bases: TGTGCCAGCAGCTCCCAAAGTAGCATTCAGTACTTC. It translates to CASSSQSSIQYF. The chain employs TRBV13 and TRBJ2-4; D unclear. Trimming took 4 bases from V and 9 from J, leaving 10 bases between them. Germline V gene data show CDR1 as PRHDT and CDR2 as FYEKMQ (reference sequence). The CDR3 has 12 residues.

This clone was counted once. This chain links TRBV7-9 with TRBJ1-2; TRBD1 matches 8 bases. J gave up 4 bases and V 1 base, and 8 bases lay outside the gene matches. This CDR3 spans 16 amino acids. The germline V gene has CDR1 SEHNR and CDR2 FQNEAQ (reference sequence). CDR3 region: CASSLGQGASPYGYTF. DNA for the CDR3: TGTGCCAGCAGCTTAGGGCAGGGGGCCTCCCCCTATGGCTACACCTTC.

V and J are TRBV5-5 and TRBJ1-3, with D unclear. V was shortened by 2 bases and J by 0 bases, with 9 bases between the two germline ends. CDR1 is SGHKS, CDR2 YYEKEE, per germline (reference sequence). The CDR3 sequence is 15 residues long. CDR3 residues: CASSFTHRSGNTIYF. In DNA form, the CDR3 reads TGTGCCAGCAGCTTCACACACCGCTCTGGAAACACCATATATTTT.

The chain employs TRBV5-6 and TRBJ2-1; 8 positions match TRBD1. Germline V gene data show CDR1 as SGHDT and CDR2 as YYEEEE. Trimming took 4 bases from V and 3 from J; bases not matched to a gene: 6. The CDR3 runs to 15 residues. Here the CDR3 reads CASSLEDRVYNEQFF. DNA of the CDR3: TGTGCCAGCAGCCTAGAGGACAGGGTCTACAATGAGCAGTTCTTC.

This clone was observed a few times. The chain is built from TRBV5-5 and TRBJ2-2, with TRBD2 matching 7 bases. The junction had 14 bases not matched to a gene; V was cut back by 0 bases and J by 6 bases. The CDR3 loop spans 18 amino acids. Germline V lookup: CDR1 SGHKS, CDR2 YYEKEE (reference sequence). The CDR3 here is CASSLAKLAGRGAGELFF. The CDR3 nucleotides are TGTGCCAGCAGCTTGGCCAAGCTAGCAGGCCGGGGGGCCGGGGAGCTGTTTTTT.

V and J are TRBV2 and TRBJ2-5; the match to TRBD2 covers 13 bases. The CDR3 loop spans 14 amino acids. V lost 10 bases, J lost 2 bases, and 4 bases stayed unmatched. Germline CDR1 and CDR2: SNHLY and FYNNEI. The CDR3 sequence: CATQLAGGQETQYF. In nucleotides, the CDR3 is TGTGCCACCCAACTAGCGGGAGGGCAAGAGACCCAGTACTTC.

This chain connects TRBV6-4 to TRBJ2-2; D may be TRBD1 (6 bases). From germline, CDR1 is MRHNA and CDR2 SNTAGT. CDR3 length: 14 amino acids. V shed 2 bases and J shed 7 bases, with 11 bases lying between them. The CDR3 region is CASSDRGGSGELFF. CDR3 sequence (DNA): TGTGCCAGCAGTGACCGTGGGGGCAGCGGGGAGCTGTTTTTT.

The CDR3 sequence is CASSFSSGRQETQYF. DNA for the CDR3: TGTGCCAGCAGCTTCTCGAGCGGGAGGCAGGAGACCCAGTACTTC. This chain connects TRBV11-3 to TRBJ2-5; 9 bases align to TRBD2. The germline V gene has CDR1 SGHNT and CDR2 YENEEA. Trimming at V came to 3 bases and at J to 5 bases, leaving 7 bases not matched to a gene. This CDR3 is 15 amino acids long.

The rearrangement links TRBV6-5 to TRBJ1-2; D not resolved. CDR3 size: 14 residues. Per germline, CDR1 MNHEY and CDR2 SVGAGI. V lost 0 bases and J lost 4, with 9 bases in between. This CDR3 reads CASSYSIVSYGYTF. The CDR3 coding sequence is TGTGCCAGCAGTTACTCGATAGTCAGCTATGGCTACACCTTC.

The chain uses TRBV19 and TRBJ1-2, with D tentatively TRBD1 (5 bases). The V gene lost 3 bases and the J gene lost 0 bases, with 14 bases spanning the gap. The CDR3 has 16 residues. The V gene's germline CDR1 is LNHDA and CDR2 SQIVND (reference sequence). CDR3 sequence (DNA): TGTGCCAGTAGTATTCCCTCCGGGACCACTAACTATGGCTACACCTTC. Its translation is CASSIPSGTTNYGYTF.

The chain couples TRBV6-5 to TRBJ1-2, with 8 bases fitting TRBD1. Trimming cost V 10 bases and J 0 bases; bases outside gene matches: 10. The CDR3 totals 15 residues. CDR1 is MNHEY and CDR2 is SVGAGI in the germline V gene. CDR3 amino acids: CATYRGGQANYGYTF. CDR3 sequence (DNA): TGTGCCACCTACCGAGGGGGACAGGCTAACTATGGCTACACCTTC.

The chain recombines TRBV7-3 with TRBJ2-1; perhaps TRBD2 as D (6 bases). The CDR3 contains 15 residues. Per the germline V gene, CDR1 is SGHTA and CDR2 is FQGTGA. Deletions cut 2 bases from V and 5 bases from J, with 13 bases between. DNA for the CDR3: TGTGCCAGCAGCTTATCCGGAGGGCTTAACAATGAGCAGTTCTTC. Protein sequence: CASSLSGGLNNEQFF.

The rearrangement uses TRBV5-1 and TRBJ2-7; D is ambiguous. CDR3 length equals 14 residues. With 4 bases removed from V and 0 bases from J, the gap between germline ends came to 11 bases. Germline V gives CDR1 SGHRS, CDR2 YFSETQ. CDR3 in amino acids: CASSVLSRSYEQYF. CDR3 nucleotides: TGCGCCAGCAGCGTCCTCTCCCGCTCCTACGAGCAGTACTTC.

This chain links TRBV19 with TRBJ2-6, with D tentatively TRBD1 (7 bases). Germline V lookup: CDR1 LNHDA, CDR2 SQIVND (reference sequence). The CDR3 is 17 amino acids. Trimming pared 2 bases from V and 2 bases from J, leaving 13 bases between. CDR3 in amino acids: CASSIQGGRAGANVLTF. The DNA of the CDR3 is TGTGCCAGTAGTATACAGGGGGGTCGGGCTGGGGCCAACGTCCTGACTTTC.

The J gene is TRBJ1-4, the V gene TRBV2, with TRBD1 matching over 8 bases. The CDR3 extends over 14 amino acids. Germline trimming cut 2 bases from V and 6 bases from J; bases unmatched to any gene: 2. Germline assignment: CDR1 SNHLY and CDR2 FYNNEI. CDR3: CASSEQGADEKLFF. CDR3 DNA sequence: TGTGCCAGCAGTGAACAGGGGGCTGATGAAAAACTGTTTTTT.

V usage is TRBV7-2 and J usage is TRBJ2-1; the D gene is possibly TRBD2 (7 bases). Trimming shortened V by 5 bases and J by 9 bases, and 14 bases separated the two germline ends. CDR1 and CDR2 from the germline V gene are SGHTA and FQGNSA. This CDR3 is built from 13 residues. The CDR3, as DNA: TGTGCCAGCAGCGTAGAAAGGGGGGGTGAGCAGTTCTTC. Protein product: CASSVERGGEQFF. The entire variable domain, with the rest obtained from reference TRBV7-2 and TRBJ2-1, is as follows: GAGVSQSPSNKVTEKGKDVELRCDPISGHTALYWYRQSLGQGLEFLIYFQGNSAPDKSGLPSDRFSAERTGGSVSTLTIQRTQQEDSAVYLCASSVERGGEQFFGPGTRLTVL.